A selection of T cell receptor beta chains follows, all from one sample in a study of T cell responses to AZD1222 COVID-19 vaccine. Only in-frame clones appear in the TCRdb table, and some are missing; sequencing was by immunoSEQ multiplex PCR. The table has around 160,000 clones, just over 90% seen once. The sample was peripheral blood, taken on day 0 of MenACWY control vaccination. All receptors derive from an adult in good health. CDR3s include the opening cysteine and the closing phenylalanine or tryptophan. A D gene is named only where the DNA matches it firmly. Not every row has a clone size; where given, it reads once, few, many or a size class.

J gene | V gene | clone size | D gene | CDR3 DNA | CDR3 protein
TRBJ1-1 | TRBV2 | . | . | TGTGCCAGCAGTGTTATAAAGTCGGTCACTGAAGCTTTCTTT | CASSVIKSVTEAFF
TRBJ2-7 | TRBV6-1 | . | . | TGTGCCAGCAGTGAAGCGGACATTGGGTATTACGAGCAGTACTTC | CASSEADIGYYEQYF
TRBJ2-7 | TRBV11-2 | once | TRBD2 | TGTGCCAGCAGCTTAGATTGGGGGGGATACGAGCAGTACTTC | CASSLDWGGYEQYF
TRBJ1-1 | TRBV7-9 | . | . | TGTGCCAGCAGCGATCGGCTTTACTTGAACACTGAAGCTTTCTTT | CASSDRLYLNTEAFF
TRBJ1-1 | TRBV19 | once | . | TGTGCCAGTAGGGATCAGGTACGAGCTTTCTTT | CASRDQVRAFF
TRBJ2-1 | TRBV20-1 | . | . | TGCAGTGCTAGACTGGAGGAGCAGTTCTTC | CSARLEEQFF
TRBJ2-1 | TRBV7-8 | . | TRBD2 | TGTGCCAGCACCGCCGCGGGAGGGAACCACAATGAGCAGTTCTTC | CASTAAGGNHNEQFF
TRBJ2-3 | TRBV5-5 | once | TRBD2 | TGTGCCAGCAGCTTGCGGACTAGCGGGGATCTAGTAGGCACAGATACGCAGTATTTT | CASSLRTSGDLVGTDTQYF
TRBJ2-7 | TRBV5-1 | . | TRBD2 | TGCGCCAGCAGCTCGACTAGCGGCAGCACCTACGAGCAGTACTTC | CASSSTSGSTYEQYF
TRBJ2-1 | TRBV5-1 | once | . | TGCGCCAGCAGCTTGGTGCGGGCAACCTACAATGAGCAGTTCTTC | CASSLVRATYNEQFF
TRBJ2-1 | TRBV5-1 | . | TRBD2 | TGCGCCAGCAGTACGACAAGCGGGAGCTGGGGGCAGTTCTTC | CASSTTSGSWGQFF
TRBJ1-5 | TRBV13 | . | . | TGTGCCAGCAGCTTAGGCAAGGGAATTCAGCCCCAGCATTTT | CASSLGKGIQPQHF
TRBJ2-1 | TRBV28 | . | . | TGTGCCAGCAGTTTATCTTGGACTGTAAGTTACAATGAGCAGTTCTTC | CASSLSWTVSYNEQFF
TRBJ2-2 | TRBV10-2 | . | TRBD1 | TGCGCCAGCAGTGAGGACAGGGGGGGAGCCGGGGAGCTGTTTTTT | CASSEDRGGAGELFF
TRBJ2-3 | TRBV28 | . | . | TGTGCCAGCAGTTCCTCCGGGGGTTATATGGATACGCAGTATTTT | CASSSSGGYMDTQYF
TRBJ1-4 | TRBV7-9 | . | . | TGTGCCAGCAGCTTAGGAGGGCCTAATGAAAAACTGTTTTTT | CASSLGGPNEKLFF
TRBJ2-5 | TRBV3-1/TRBV3-2 | once | . | TGTGCCAGTCTTCAACTCGGCAAAGAGACCCAGTACTTC | CASLQLGKETQYF
TRBJ2-5 | TRBV9 | . | . | TGTGCCAGCAGCAGGGGGAAAGAGACCCAGTACTTC | CASSRGKETQYF
TRBJ1-2 | TRBV4-1 | . | TRBD1 | TGCGCCAGCAGCAAAGGACAGGGACCCTCTCCGGATGGCTACACCTTC | CASSKGQGPSPDGYTF
TRBJ2-6 | TRBV6-4 | . | . | TGTGCCAGCAGTGGGGGTACTGGGGCCAACGTCCTGACTTTC | CASSGGTGANVLTF
TRBJ1-5 | TRBV10-3 | . | TRBD1 | TGTGCCATCGGACAGGAGGGGTCGAGCAATCAGCCCCAGCATTTT | CAIGQEGSSNQPQHF
TRBJ1-6 | TRBV2 | . | . | TGTGCCAGTTCGGAGACCTATAATTCACCCCTCCACTTT | CASSETYNSPLHF
TRBJ2-7 | TRBV10-2 | . | TRBD2 | TGCGCCAGCATAAAGGGATCGGGAGGGCCAGGCGAGCAGTACTTC | CASIKGSGGPGEQYF
TRBJ2-2 | TRBV5-4 | . | . | TGTGCCAGCAGCTTGGAAAGGAAAACCGGGGAGCTGTTTTTT | CASSLERKTGELFF
TRBJ2-1 | TRBV28 | . | . | TGTGCCAGCAGTTCGGGGACTTTCGCAACCTACAATGAGCAGTTCTTC | CASSSGTFATYNEQFF
TRBJ1-5 | TRBV10-3 | . | TRBD1 | TGTGCCATCAGTCCGGACAGGGGCAATCAGCCCCAGCATTTT | CAISPDRGNQPQHF
TRBJ2-1 | TRBV7-2 | . | TRBD2 | TGTGCCAGCAACACGTGGGCTAGCGGATACAATGAGCAGTTCTTC | CASNTWASGYNEQFF